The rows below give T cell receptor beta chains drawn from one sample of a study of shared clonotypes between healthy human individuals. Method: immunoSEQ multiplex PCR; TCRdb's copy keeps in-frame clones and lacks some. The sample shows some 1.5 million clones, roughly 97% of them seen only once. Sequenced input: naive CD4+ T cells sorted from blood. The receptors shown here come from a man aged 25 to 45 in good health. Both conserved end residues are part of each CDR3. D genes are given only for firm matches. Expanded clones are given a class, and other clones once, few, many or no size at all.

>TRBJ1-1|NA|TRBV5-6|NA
CASSLERRNTEAFF
TGTGCCAGCAGCTTGGAGAGGAGGAACACTGAAGCTTTCTTT
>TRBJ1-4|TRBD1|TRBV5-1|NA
CASSGEDRGQIGEKLFF
TGCGCCAGCAGCGGGGAAGACAGGGGCCAGATCGGGGAAAAACTGTTTTTT
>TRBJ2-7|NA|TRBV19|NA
CASSQQGYEQYF
TGTGCCAGTAGTCAACAGGGCTACGAGCAGTACTTC
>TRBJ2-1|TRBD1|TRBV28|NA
CASRTDRGLYYNEQFF
TGTGCCAGCAGGACCGACAGGGGACTTTACTACAATGAGCAGTTCTTC
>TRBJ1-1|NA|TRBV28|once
CASNEGFTAFF
TGTGCCAGCAACGAAGGGTTTACGGCTTTCTTT
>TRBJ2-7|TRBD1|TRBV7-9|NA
CASSPGTGQTYEQYF
TGTGCCAGCAGCCCAGGGACAGGGCAAACCTACGAGCAGTACTTC
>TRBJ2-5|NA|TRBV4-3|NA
CASSQSLPGGETQYF
TGCGCCAGCAGCCAGTCCCTACCGGGCGGGGAGACCCAGTACTTC
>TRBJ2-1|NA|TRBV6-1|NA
CASSEVWGDYNEQFF
TGTGCCAGCAGTGAAGTGTGGGGGGACTACAATGAGCAGTTCTTC
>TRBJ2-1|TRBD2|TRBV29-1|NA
CSVKAGGDEQFF
TGCAGCGTCAAAGCGGGAGGCGATGAGCAGTTCTTC
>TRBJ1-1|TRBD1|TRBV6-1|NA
CTGGENTEAFF
TGTACAGGGGGCGAGAACACTGAAGCTTTCTTT
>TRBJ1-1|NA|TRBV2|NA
CASSGQRNTEAFF
TGTGCCAGCAGCGGACAGAGGAACACTGAAGCTTTCTTT
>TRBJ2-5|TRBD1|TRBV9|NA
CASSVEPGQIETQYF
TGTGCCAGCAGCGTAGAACCGGGACAGATAGAGACCCAGTACTTC
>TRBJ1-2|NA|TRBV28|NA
CATHTLNYGYTF
TGTGCGACTCATACTCTTAACTATGGCTACACCTTC
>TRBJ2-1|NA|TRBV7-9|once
CASSPRVASGNEQFF
TGTGCCAGCAGCCCAAGAGTGGCCTCCGGCAATGAGCAGTTCTTC
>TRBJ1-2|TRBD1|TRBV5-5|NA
CASSLNLRQGASANYGYTF
TGTGCCAGCAGCTTGAATCTGCGGCAGGGGGCTTCGGCTAACTATGGCTACACCTTC
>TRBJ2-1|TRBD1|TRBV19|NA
CASSVDRGRNEQFF
TGTGCCAGTAGTGTGGACAGGGGGCGAAATGAGCAGTTCTTC
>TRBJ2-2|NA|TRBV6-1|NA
CASSEISAGTPNTGELFF
TGTGCCAGCAGTGAAATTTCGGCCGGGACACCGAACACCGGGGAGCTGTTTTTT
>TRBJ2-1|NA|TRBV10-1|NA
CAASAVPGVGSDEQFF
TGCGCCGCCTCAGCCGTGCCGGGAGTTGGGTCTGATGAGCAGTTCTTC
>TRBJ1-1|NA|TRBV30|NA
CAWSVDGGGENTEAFF
TGTGCCTGGAGTGTTGACGGGGGAGGGGAGAACACTGAAGCTTTCTTT